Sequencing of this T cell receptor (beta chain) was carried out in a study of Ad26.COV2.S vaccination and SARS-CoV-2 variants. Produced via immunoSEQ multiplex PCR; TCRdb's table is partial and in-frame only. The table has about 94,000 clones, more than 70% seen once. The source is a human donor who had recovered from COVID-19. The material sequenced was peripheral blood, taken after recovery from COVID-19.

CDR3 sequence reads: CASSPRITGASGNTIYF. The CDR3 nucleotides are TGTGCCAGCAGCCCCCGAATTACAGGGGCATCTGGAAACACCATATATTTT. J is TRBJ1-3 and V is TRBV9, with 7 bases matching TRBD1. Trimming took 4 bases from V and 1 from J; bases not matched to a gene: 11. The germline gives CDR1 SGDLS, CDR2 YYNGEE. This CDR3 is built from 17 residues.